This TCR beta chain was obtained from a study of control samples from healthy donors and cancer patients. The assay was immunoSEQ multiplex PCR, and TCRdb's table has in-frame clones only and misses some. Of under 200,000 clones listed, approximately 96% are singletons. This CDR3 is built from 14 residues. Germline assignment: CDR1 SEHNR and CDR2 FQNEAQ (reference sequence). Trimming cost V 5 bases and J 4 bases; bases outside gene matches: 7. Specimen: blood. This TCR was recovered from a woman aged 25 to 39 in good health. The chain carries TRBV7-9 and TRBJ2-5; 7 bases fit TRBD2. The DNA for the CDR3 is TGTGCCAGCAGCCCTTGGTCGGGAGGAGAGACCCAGTACTTC. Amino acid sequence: CASSPWSGGETQYF.